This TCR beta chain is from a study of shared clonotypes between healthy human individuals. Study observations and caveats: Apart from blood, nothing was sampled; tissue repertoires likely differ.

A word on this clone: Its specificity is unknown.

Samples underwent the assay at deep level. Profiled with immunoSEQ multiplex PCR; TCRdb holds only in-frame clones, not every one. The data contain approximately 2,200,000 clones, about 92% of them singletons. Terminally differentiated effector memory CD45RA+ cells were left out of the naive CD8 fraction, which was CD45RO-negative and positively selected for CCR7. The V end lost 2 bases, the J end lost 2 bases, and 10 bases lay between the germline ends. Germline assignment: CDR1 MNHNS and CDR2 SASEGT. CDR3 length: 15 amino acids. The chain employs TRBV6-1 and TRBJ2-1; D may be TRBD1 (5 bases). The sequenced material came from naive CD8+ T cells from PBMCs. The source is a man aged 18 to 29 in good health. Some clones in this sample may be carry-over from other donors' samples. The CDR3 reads CASSESAGPYNEQFF. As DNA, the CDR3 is TGTGCCAGCAGTGAATCGGCAGGGCCCTACAATGAGCAGTTCTTC.